What follows is one TCR beta chain and its context. The trim removed 2 bases at V and 6 bases at J, leaving 3 bases unmatched. Germline CDR1 is SGHNT and CDR2 is YENEEA. The CDR3 totals 13 residues. The sample comes from a study of shared T cell receptors in the human thymus. Assay: immunoSEQ multiplex PCR; the TCRdb copy retains only in-frame clones and omits some. The sample records hundreds of thousands of clones, over 90% being singletons. This TCR derives from a human donor. V usage is TRBV11-3 and J usage is TRBJ1-2; 7 nucleotides match TRBD1. The sample taken for sequencing was thymocytes. CDR3: CASSLLGGDGYTF. The CDR3 DNA follows: TGTGCCAGCAGCTTACTAGGGGGCGATGGCTACACCTTC. Based on the CDR3 plus reference TRBV11-3 and TRBJ1-2, the full variable domain is EAGVVQSPRYKIIEKKQPVAFWCNPISGHNTLYWYLQNLGQGPELLIRYENEEAVDDSQLPKDRFSAERLKGVDSTLKIQPAELGDSAVYLCASSLLGGDGYTFGSGTRLTVV.